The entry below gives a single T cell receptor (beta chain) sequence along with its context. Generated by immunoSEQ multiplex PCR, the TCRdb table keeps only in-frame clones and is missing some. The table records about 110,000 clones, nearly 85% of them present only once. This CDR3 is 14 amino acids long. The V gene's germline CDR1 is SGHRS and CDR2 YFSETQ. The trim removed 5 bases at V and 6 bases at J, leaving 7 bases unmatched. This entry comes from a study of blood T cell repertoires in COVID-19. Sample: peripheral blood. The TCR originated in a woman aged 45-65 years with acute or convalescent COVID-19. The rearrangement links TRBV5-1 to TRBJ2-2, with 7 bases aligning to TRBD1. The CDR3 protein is CASSLGQGAGELFF. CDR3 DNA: TGCGCCAGCAGTCTCGGGCAGGGGGCCGGGGAGCTGTTTTTT.